This record looks at one T cell receptor (beta chain) sequence and its context. The assay was immunoSEQ multiplex PCR, and TCRdb's table has in-frame clones only and misses some. The sample lists 30,000 to 35,000 clones, about 89% occurring once. This sample is drawn from a study of T cells in tuberculosis. V shed 3 bases and J shed 5 bases, with 15 bases lying between them. Germline lookup yields CDR1 SGHDT and CDR2 YYEEEE. This CDR3 is 15 amino acids long. The chain has TRBV5-6 and TRBJ2-4; tentative D call: TRBD1 (6 bases). This clonotype was obtained from a donor aged 10 to 29 with latent tuberculosis or without tuberculosis infection. The specimen sequenced was PBMCs. In nucleotides, the CDR3 is TGTGCCAGCAGCTGGGGGCTTCGGGTCCAAAACATTCAGTACTTC. Translation gives CASSWGLRVQNIQYF. The full variable domain, completed using reference TRBV5-6 and TRBJ2-4, is DAGVTQSPTHLIKTRGQQVTLRCSPKSGHDTVSWYQQALGQGPQFIFQYYEEEERQRGNFPDRFSGHQFPNYSSELNVNALLLGDSALYLCASSWGLRVQNIQYFGAGTRLSVL.